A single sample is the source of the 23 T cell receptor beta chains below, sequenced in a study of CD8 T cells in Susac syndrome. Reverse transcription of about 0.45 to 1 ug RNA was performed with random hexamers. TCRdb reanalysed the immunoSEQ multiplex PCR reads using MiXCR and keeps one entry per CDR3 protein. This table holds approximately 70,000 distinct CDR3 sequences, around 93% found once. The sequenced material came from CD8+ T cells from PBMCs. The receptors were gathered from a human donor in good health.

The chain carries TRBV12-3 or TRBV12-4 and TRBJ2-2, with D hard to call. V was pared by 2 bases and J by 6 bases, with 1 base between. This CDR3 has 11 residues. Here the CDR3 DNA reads TGTGCCAGCAGTTTACCCGGGGAGCTGTTTTTT. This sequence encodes CASSLPGELFF.

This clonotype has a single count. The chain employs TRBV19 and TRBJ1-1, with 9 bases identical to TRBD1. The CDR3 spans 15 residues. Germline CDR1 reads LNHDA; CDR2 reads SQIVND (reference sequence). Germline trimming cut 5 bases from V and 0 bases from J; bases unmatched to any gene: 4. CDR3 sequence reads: CASSDGQGMNTEAFF. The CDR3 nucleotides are TGTGCCAGTAGTGATGGACAGGGGATGAACACTGAAGCTTTCTTT.

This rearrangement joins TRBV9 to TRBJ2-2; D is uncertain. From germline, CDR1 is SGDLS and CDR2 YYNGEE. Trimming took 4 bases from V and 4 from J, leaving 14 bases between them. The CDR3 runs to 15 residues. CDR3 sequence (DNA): TGTGCCAGCAGCCCCGACCCGTTGGGCACCGGGGAGCTGTTTTTT. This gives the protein CASSPDPLGTGELFF.

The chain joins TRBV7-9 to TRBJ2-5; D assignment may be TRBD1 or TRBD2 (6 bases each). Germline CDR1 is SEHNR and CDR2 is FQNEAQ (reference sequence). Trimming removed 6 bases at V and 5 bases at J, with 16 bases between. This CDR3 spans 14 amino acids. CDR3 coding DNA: TGTGCCAGCAGTGCGGAGACAGGAGGGGAGACCCAGTACTTC. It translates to CASSAETGGETQYF. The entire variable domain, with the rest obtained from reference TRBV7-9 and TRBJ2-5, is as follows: DTGVSQNPRHKITKRGQNVTFRCDPISEHNRLYWYRQTLGQGPEFLTYFQNEAQLEKSRLLSDRFSAERPKGSFSTLEIQRTEQGDSAMYLCASSAETGGETQYFGPGTRLLVL.

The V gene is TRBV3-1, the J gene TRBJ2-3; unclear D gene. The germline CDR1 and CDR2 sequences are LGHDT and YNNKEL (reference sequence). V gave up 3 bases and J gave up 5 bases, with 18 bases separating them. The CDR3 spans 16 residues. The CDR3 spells CASSHSRLYPRDTQYF. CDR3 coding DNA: TGTGCCAGCAGCCATTCCCGACTCTATCCCCGAGATACGCAGTATTTT.

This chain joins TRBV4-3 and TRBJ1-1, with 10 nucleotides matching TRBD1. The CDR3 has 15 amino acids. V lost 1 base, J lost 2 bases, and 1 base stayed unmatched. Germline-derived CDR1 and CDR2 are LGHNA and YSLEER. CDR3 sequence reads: CASSQATGGNTEAFF. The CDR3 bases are TGCGCCAGCAGCCAAGCGACAGGGGGCAACACTGAAGCTTTCTTT.

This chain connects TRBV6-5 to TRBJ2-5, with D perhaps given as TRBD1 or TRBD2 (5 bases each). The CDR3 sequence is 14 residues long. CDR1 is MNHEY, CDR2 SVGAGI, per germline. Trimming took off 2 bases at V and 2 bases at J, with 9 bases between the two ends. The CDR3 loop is CASSYGGRQETQYF. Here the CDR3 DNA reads TGTGCCAGCAGTTACGGGGGAAGGCAAGAGACCCAGTACTTC.

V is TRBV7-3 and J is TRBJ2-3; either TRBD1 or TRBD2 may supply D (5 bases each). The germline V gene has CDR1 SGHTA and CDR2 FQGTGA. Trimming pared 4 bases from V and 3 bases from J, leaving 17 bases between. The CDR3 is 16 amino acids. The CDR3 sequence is CASSSWNGGETDTQYF. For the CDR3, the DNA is TGTGCCAGCAGCTCCTGGAATGGGGGTGAGACAGATACGCAGTATTTT.

Here the CDR3 DNA reads TGTGCCAGCAGCTTAGCCCCGGACAGGCAAGAAGAGACCCAGTACTTC. It translates to CASSLAPDRQEETQYF. The chain employs TRBV7-6 and TRBJ2-5; 7 bases are a match to TRBD1. The CDR3 totals 16 residues. CDR1 is SGHVS and CDR2 is FNYEAQ in the germline V gene. Losses at the gene ends were 0 bases for V and 3 bases for J; bases not matched to a gene: 7. The full variable domain, rest sourced from reference TRBV7-6 and TRBJ2-5, is GAGVSQSPRYKVTKRGQDVALRCDPISGHVSLYWYRQALGQGPEFLTYFNYEAQQDKSGLPNDRFSAERPEGSISTLTIQRTEQRDSAMYRCASSLAPDRQEETQYFGPGTRLLVL.

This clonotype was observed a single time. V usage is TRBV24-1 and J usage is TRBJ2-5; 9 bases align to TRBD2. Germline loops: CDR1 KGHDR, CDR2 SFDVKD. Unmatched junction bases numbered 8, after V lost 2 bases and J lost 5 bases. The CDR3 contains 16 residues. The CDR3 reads CATSDSAGGTTETQYF. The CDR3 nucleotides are TGTGCCACCAGTGATTCGGCGGGGGGGACCACGGAGACCCAGTACTTC.

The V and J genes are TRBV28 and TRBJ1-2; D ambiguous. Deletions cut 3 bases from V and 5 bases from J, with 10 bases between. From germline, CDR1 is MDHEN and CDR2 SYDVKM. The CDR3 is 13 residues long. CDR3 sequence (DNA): TGTGCCAGCAGTTTCGGTCAGATGTATGGCTACACCTTC. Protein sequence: CASSFGQMYGYTF.

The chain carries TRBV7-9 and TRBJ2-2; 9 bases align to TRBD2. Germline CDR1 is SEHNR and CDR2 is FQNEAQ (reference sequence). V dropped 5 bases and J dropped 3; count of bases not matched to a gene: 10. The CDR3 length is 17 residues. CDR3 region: CASSPDIAGAYTGELFF. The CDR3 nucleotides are TGTGCCAGCAGCCCCGACATAGCGGGGGCCTACACCGGGGAGCTGTTTTTT.

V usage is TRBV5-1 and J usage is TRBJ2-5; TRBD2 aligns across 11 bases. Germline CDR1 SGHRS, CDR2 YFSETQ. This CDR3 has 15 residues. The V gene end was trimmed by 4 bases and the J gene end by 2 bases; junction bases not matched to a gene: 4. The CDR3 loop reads CASSEGLAEQETQYF. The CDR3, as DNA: TGCGCCAGCAGCGAGGGACTAGCGGAACAAGAGACCCAGTACTTC.

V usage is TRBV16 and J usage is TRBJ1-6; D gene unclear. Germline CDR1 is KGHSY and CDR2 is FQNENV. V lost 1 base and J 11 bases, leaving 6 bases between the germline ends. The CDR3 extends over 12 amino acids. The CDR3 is CASSQLTPPLHF. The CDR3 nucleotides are TGTGCCAGCAGCCAATTAACTCCACCCCTCCACTTT.

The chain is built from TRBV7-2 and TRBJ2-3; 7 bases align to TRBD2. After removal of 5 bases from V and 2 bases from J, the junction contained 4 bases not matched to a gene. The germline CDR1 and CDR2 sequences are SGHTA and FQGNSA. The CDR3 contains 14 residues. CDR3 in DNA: TGTGCCAGCAGCCCCGGGGGGAACACAGATACGCAGTATTTT. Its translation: CASSPGGNTDTQYF.

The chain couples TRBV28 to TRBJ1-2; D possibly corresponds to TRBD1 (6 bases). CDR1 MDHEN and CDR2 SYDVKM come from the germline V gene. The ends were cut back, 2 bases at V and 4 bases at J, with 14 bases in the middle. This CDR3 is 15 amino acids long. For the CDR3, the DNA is TGTGCCAGCAGTTTAATAATTTCAGGGGTCTATGGCTACACCTTC. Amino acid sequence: CASSLIISGVYGYTF.

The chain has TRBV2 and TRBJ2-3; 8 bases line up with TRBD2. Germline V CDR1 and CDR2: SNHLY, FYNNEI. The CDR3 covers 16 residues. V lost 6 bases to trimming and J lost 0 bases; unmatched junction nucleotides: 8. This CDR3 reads CASSGGGTPSTDTQYF. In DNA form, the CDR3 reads TGTGCCAGCAGCGGCGGGGGGACCCCTAGCACAGATACGCAGTATTTT.

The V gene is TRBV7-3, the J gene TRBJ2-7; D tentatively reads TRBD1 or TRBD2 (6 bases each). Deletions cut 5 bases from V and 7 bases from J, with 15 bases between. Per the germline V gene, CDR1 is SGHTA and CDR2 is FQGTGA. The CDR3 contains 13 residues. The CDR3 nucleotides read TGTGCCAGCAGCATAGGGGGGAGCAAGGAGCAGTACTTC. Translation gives CASSIGGSKEQYF. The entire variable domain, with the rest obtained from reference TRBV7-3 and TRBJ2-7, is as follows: GAGVSQTPSNKVTEKGKYVELRCDPISGHTALYWYRQSLGQGPEFLIYFQGTGAADDSGLPNDRFFAVRPEGSVSTLKIQRTERGDSAVYLCASSIGGSKEQYFGPGTRLTVT.

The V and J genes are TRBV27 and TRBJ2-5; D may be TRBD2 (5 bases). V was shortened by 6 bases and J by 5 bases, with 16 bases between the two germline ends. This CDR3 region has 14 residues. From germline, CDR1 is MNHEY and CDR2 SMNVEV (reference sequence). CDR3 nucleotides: TGTGCCAGCAGCCCCGGGGTCACGGGCGAGACCCAGTACTTC. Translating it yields CASSPGVTGETQYF.

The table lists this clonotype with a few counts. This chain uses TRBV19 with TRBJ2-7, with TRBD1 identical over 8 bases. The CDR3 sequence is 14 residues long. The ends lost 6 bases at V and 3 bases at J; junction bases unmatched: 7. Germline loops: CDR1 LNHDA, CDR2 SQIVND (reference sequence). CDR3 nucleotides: TGTGCCAGTAGCACGGAAGGGACAGGCTACGAGCAGTACTTC. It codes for CASSTEGTGYEQYF.

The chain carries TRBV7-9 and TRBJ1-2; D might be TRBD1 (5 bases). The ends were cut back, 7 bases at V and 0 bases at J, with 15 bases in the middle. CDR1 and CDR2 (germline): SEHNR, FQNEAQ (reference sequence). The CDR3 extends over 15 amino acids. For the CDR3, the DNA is TGTGCCAGCATCCTTTCGACAGAGGCTAACTATGGCTACACCTTC. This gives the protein CASILSTEANYGYTF.

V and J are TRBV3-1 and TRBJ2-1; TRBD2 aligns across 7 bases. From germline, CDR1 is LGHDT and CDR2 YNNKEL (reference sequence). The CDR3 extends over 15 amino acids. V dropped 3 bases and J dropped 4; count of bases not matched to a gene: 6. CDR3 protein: CASSHRTSSYNEQFF. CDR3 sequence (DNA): TGTGCCAGCAGCCACAGGACTAGTAGTTACAATGAGCAGTTCTTC.

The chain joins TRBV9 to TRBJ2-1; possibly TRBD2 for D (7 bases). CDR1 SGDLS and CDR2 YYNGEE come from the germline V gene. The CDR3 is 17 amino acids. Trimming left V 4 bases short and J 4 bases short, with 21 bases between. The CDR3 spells CASSPIEGGAYYNEQFF. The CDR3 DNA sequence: TGTGCCAGCAGCCCGATCGAGGGGGGGGCTTATTACAATGAGCAGTTCTTC.